This T cell receptor (beta chain) was sequenced during a study of CD8+ T cells in alopecia areata. Lesional scalp punch biopsies and peripheral blood were collected from alopecia areata patients. The sequencing template was cDNA reverse transcribed from extracted RNA. TCRdb's table, derived via immunoSEQ multiplex PCR, lists solely in-frame clones and lacks some. The sample carries 130,000 to 150,000 clones, around 49% recorded once. Trimming stripped 1 base from V and 9 bases from J, with 17 bases between. The CDR3 sequence is 15 residues long. Germline V lookup: CDR1 SGDLS, CDR2 YYNGEE. The chain links TRBV9 to TRBJ2-4; D may be TRBD1 (5 bases). This sequence was found in a human donor with alopecia areata. Here the sequenced sample was CD4+ T cells sorted from blood, taken at week 0. CDR3 nucleotides: TGTGCCAGCAGCGTATCTCAGGGTTTCCGTTTCATTCAGTACTTC. Residues: CASSVSQGFRFIQYF.